Below, 8 T cell receptor beta chains from the same sample are listed, as sequenced in a study of blood T cells in healthy people across ages. Alongside a J-beta primer mix, a sample-barcoded 5' primer served in a second PCR lasting about 7 to 12 cycles. Each CDR3 protein is one row after TCRdb ran MiXCR on the 5' RACE reads. The sample comprises about 1.4 million distinct CDR3 sequences, around 59% of which are singletons, and 5% to 7% rests with the top ten. Sequencing was carried out using blood. Receptors were obtained from a man younger than 30 in good health.

This clonotype was observed a handful of times. This chain joins TRBV11-2 and TRBJ2-7; a possible D gene is TRBD2 (5 bases). The CDR3 contains 14 residues. The germline gives CDR1 SGHAT, CDR2 FQNNGV. Deletions cut 2 bases from V and 6 bases from J, with 14 bases between. The CDR3 here is CASSLRFRDSEQYF. DNA of the CDR3: TGTGCCAGCAGCTTAAGGTTTCGGGATTCCGAGCAGTACTTC.

V usage is TRBV9 and J usage is TRBJ1-5, with TRBD1 identical over 11 bases. This CDR3 has 17 amino acids. Germline V gene lookup returns CDR1 SGDLS and CDR2 YYNGEE. V was pared by 3 bases and J by 6 bases, with 11 bases of the junction left unmatched. Here the CDR3 reads CASSATSGTGGTQPQHF. CDR3 sequence (DNA): TGTGCCAGCAGCGCGACCTCCGGGACAGGGGGTACTCAGCCCCAGCATTTT.

CDR3 bases: TGCGCCAGCAGTGAACAACAAAACACAGATACGCAGTATTTT. Protein product: CASSEQQNTDTQYF. The V call is TRBV10-1, the J call TRBJ2-3; unclear D gene. Germline values: CDR1 WNHNN, CDR2 SYGVQD (reference sequence). The CDR3 has 14 residues. The germline V and J ends were trimmed by 3 bases and 2 bases, with 9 bases remaining between them.

This clonotype came up once. The rearrangement joins TRBV7-8 to TRBJ2-7, with TRBD1 matching over 9 bases. This CDR3 is built from 16 residues. V was pared by 5 bases and J by 1 base, with 9 bases of the junction left unmatched. CDR1 and CDR2 (germline): SGHVS, FQNEAQ. The CDR3 region is CASSRGTGHTSYEQYF. CDR3 sequence (DNA): TGTGCCAGCAGCAGGGGGACAGGGCATACTTCCTACGAGCAGTACTTC.

The chain uses TRBV15 and TRBJ2-5; D is possibly TRBD2 (6 bases). The assigned J gene may be wrong: the sequence end matches TRBJ2-7 better. In germline, CDR1 is LNHNV, CDR2 YYDKDF (reference sequence). CDR3 length equals 15 residues. CDR3 sequence reads: CATSRELAASYEQYF. The CDR3 nucleotides are TGTGCCACCAGCAGAGAACTAGCAGCTTCCTACGAGCAGTACTTC.

This chain joins TRBV10-3 and TRBJ2-5; D not resolved. The DNA end is a closer match to TRBJ2-7, so the J assignment may be wrong. Per the germline V gene, CDR1 is ENHRY and CDR2 is SYGVKD. The CDR3 is 12 amino acids. The CDR3 region has the DNA TGTGCCATCAGTGAGGGGAATTGCGAGCAGTACTTC. It specifies CAISEGNCEQYF.

The V and J genes are TRBV19 and TRBJ2-7; 9 bases are a match to TRBD2. Near its end, the DNA agrees better with TRBJ2-5, so the J call may be wrong. Germline lookup yields CDR1 LNHDA and CDR2 SQIVND (reference sequence). CDR3 size: 16 residues. The DNA of the CDR3 is TGTGCCAGTAGTAACCCACGTAGCGGGAGCGGAGAGACCCAGTACTTC. It codes for CASSNPRSGSGETQYF.

This chain uses TRBV27 with TRBJ1-1; perhaps TRBD1 as D (5 bases). V was cut by 5 bases and J by 6 bases, with 13 bases left in between. The CDR3 spans 13 residues. Germline CDR1 reads MNHEY; CDR2 reads SMNVEV (reference sequence). The CDR3 protein is CASSVLQGAEAFF. CDR3 DNA: TGTGCCAGCAGTGTACTCCAGGGAGCTGAAGCTTTCTTT.